The 10 T cell receptor beta chains given below trace back to one sample, sequenced in a study of shared clonotypes between healthy human individuals. Using immunoSEQ multiplex PCR, the repertoire was profiled, and TCRdb retains in-frame clones only, with some absent. The repertoire holds about 2.1 million clones, with 93% as singletons. The naive CD8 fraction comprised CD45RO-negative cells positively selected for CCR7 and excluded terminally differentiated effector memory CD45RA+ cells. Sequencing was done on a sample of naive CD8+ T cells from PBMCs. Receptors were obtained from a man younger than 35 in good health. Some clones in this sample may be carry-over from other donors' samples.

The chain joins TRBV9 to TRBJ2-2; possibly TRBD2 for D (6 bases). CDR1 and CDR2 (germline): SGDLS, YYNGEE. V was trimmed by 0 bases and J by 4 bases, leaving 16 bases between them. The CDR3 contains 17 residues. This CDR3 is CASSVAISGVVTGELFF. CDR3 sequence (DNA): TGTGCCAGCAGCGTAGCAATTTCGGGGGTAGTCACCGGGGAGCTGTTTTTT.

The DNA of the CDR3 is TGTGCCAGCAGTGGCCCGGATATCACCGGGTGGAACGAGCAGTACTTC. Encoded protein: CASSGPDITGWNEQYF. This chain uses TRBV2 with TRBJ2-7, with D hard to call. CDR3 length: 16 amino acids. The germline V and J ends were trimmed by 4 bases and 5 bases, with 21 bases remaining between them. Germline CDR1 reads SNHLY; CDR2 reads FYNNEI.

This chain links TRBV7-9 with TRBJ2-1, with D possibly called TRBD1 or TRBD2 (5 bases each). The length of the CDR3 is 14 residues. Trimming removed 5 bases at V and 3 bases at J, with 11 bases between. Germline V gene data show CDR1 as SEHNR and CDR2 as FQNEAQ (reference sequence). The CDR3 spells CASSPRGDYNEQFF. CDR3 DNA sequence: TGTGCCAGCAGCCCCCGAGGGGACTACAATGAGCAGTTCTTC. The whole variable domain, filled in from reference TRBV7-9 and TRBJ2-1, reads DTGVSQNPRHKITKRGQNVTFRCDPISEHNRLYWYRQTLGQGPEFLTYFQNEAQLEKSRLLSDRFSAERPKGSFSTLEIQRTEQGDSAMYLCASSPRGDYNEQFFGPGTRLTVL.

This rearrangement joins TRBV28 to TRBJ2-1; TRBD2 might be the D (5 bases). Per the germline V gene, CDR1 is MDHEN and CDR2 is SYDVKM. V dropped 6 bases and J dropped 0 bases, with 24 bases sitting between them. This CDR3 is built from 19 residues. The DNA of the CDR3 is TGTGCCAGCAGACCCTCGACGGTGGAAGCGGTGAGCTCCTACAATGAGCAGTTCTTC. Translated: CASRPSTVEAVSSYNEQFF.

This chain connects TRBV28 to TRBJ1-5; D perhaps matches TRBD1 (5 bases). Trimming removed 7 bases from V and 7 bases from J, with 14 bases in between. Germline values: CDR1 MDHEN, CDR2 SYDVKM. The CDR3 covers 13 residues. In DNA, the CDR3 is TGTGCCAGCAACCGGGGGTCTGTGCAGCCCCAGCATTTT. This sequence encodes CASNRGSVQPQHF.

This sequence joins TRBV28 and TRBJ2-1; 10 bases are shared with TRBD1. From germline, CDR1 is MDHEN and CDR2 SYDVKM. The CDR3 loop spans 13 amino acids. V lost 8 bases and J lost 7; bases outside the gene matches: 5. Here the CDR3 DNA reads TGTGCCAGCGTGACAGGGGGCTGGAATGAGCAGTTCTTC. Its translation is CASVTGGWNEQFF.

The rearrangement links TRBV7-6 to TRBJ2-3; 8 bases fit TRBD2. Germline lookup yields CDR1 SGHVS and CDR2 FNYEAQ. V shed 5 bases and J 0 bases; nucleotides not matched to a gene: 4. CDR3 length: 15 amino acids. The CDR3 spells CASSTGGRSTDTQYF. CDR3 nucleotides: TGTGCCAGCAGCACGGGGGGGCGGAGCACAGATACGCAGTATTTT.

The chain carries TRBV9 and TRBJ1-4, with TRBD1 matching 9 bases. Germline assignment: CDR1 SGDLS and CDR2 YYNGEE. The J segment lost 8 bases and the V segment lost 3 bases, leaving 8 bases of the junction unmatched. This CDR3 comprises 15 residues. DNA for the CDR3: TGTGCCAGCAGCGAAGGACAGGGGAGGGGAGAAAAACTGTTTTTT. Protein product: CASSEGQGRGEKLFF.

The chain has TRBV27 and TRBJ2-1; possibly TRBD2 for D (6 bases). Germline loops: CDR1 MNHEY, CDR2 SMNVEV (reference sequence). There are 13 residues in the CDR3. Between the trimmed V and J ends, which lost 6 bases and 8 bases, there was a span of 14 bases. The CDR3 bases are TGTGCCAGCAGCGCGACTAGACGCCATGAGCAGTTCTTC. Translating gives CASSATRRHEQFF.

This clone was recorded once. The J gene is TRBJ2-2, the V gene TRBV10-1; D is perhaps TRBD2 (5 bases). CDR3 size: 15 residues. Germline loops: CDR1 WNHNN, CDR2 SYGVQD (reference sequence). V was trimmed by 1 base and J by 4 bases, leaving 10 bases between them. The CDR3 loop is CASSELGEGTGELFF. CDR3 coding DNA: TGCGCCAGCAGTGAGTTGGGAGAGGGCACCGGGGAGCTGTTTTTT.